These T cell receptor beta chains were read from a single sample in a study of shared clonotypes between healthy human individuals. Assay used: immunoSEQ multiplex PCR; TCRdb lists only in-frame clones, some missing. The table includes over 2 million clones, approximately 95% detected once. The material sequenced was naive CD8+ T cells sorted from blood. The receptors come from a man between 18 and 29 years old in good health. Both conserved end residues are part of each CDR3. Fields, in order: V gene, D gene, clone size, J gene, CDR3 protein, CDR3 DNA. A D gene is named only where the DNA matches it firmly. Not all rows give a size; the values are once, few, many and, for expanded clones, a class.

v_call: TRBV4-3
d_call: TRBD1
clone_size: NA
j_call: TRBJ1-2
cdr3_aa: CASSHDRVPNYGYTF
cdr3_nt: TGCGCCAGCAGCCACGACAGGGTACCGAACTATGGCTACACCTTC

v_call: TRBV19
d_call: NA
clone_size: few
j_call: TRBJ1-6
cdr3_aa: CASLKVRGSPLHF
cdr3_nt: TGTGCCTCTCTAAAAGTTAGGGGTTCACCCCTCCACTTT

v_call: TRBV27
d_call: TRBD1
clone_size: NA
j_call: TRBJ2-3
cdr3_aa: CASSFTGVSGTDTQYF
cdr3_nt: TGTGCCAGCAGTTTTACAGGGGTGAGTGGCACAGATACGCAGTATTTT

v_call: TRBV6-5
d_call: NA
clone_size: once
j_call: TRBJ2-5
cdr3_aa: CASQRTTEVETQYF
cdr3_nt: TGTGCCAGTCAGCGGACCACAGAGGTAGAGACCCAGTACTTC

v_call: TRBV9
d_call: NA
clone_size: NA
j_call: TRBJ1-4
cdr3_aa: CASSVGGGTGEKLFF
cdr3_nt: TGTGCCAGCAGCGTAGGAGGAGGGACGGGTGAAAAACTGTTTTTT

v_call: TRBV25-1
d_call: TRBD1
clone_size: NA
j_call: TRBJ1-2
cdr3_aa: CASSEYDRGGYTF
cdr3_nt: TGTGCCAGCAGTGAATACGACAGGGGTGGCTACACCTTC

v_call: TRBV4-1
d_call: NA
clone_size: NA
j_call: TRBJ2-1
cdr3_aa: CASSQDRGWDEQFF
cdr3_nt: TGCGCCAGCAGCCAAGATCGGGGGTGGGATGAGCAGTTCTTC

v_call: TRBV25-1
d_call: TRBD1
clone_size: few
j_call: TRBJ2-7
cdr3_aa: CATSGTGTEQYF
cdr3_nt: TGTGCCACCTCCGGGACAGGGACCGAGCAGTACTTC

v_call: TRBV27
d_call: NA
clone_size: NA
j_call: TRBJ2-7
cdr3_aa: CASSRVEGTYEQYF
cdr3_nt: TGTGCCAGCAGCAGAGTAGAGGGGACTTACGAGCAGTACTTC

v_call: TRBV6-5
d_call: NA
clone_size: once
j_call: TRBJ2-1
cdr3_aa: CASSSLADSISEQFF
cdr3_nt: TGTGCCAGCAGCAGTTTAGCCGACAGCATTAGTGAGCAGTTCTTC

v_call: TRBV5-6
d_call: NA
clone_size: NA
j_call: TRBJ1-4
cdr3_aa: CASSSLGPSGEKLFF
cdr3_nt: TGTGCCAGCAGCTCCCTCGGTCCGTCCGGCGAAAAACTGTTTTTT

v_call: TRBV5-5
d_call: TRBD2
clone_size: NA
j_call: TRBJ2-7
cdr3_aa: CASTAGAGGQNEQYF
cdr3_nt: TGTGCCAGCACCGCCGGGGCGGGGGGGCAGAACGAGCAGTACTTC

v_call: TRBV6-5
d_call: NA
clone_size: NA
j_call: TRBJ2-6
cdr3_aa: CASRDFSGANVLTF
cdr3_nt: TGTGCCAGCAGAGACTTCTCCGGGGCCAACGTCCTGACTTTC

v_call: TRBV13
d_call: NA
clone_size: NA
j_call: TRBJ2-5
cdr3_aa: CASRPASAGQLETQYF
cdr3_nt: TGTGCCAGCAGGCCGGCCAGCGCGGGACAGCTCGAGACCCAGTACTTC

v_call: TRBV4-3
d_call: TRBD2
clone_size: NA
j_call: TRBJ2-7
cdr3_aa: CASSQLLAGGYEQYF
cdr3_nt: TGCGCCAGCAGCCAATTACTAGCGGGAGGCTACGAGCAGTACTTC

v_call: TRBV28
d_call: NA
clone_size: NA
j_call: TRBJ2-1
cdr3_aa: CASSSLSEGLSDEQFF
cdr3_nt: TGTGCCAGCAGTTCCCTATCAGAGGGGCTGTCGGATGAGCAGTTCTTC

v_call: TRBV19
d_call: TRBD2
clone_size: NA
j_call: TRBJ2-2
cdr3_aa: CASRLAGYTGELFF
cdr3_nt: TGTGCCAGTCGACTAGCGGGGTACACCGGGGAGCTGTTTTTT

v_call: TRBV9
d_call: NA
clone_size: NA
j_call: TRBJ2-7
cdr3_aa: CASSVGGFTYEQYF
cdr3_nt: TGTGCCAGCAGCGTAGGCGGTTTCACCTACGAGCAGTACTTC

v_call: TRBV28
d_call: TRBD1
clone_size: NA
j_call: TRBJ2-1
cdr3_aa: CASSYRDRDNEQFF
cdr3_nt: TGTGCCAGCAGTTACCGGGACAGGGACAATGAGCAGTTCTTC

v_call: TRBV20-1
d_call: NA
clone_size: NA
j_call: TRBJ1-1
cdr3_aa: CSASDQAFF
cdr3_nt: TGCAGTGCCTCGGACCAAGCTTTCTTT

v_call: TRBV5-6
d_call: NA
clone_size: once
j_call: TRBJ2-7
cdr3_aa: CASSLGTVIVLPPGGKYF
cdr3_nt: TGTGCCAGCAGCTTAGGGACAGTAATCGTGCTTCCTCCGGGGGGGAAGTACTTC

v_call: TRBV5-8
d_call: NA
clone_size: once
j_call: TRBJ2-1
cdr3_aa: CASSFVRGVPYNEQFF
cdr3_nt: TGTGCCAGCAGCTTCGTCAGGGGGGTCCCATACAATGAGCAGTTCTTC

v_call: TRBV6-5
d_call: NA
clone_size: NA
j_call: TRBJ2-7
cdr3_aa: CASSPGDNYEQYF
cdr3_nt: TGTGCCAGCAGCCCAGGGGACAACTACGAGCAGTACTTC

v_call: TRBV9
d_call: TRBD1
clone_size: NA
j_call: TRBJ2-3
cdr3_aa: CASSIDRGLTDTQYF
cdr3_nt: TGTGCCAGCAGCATCGACAGGGGACTCACAGATACGCAGTATTTT

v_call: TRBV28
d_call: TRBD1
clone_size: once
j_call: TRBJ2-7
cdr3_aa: CASSFGQGPHHEQYF
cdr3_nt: TGTGCCAGCAGTTTCGGACAGGGCCCGCACCACGAGCAGTACTTC

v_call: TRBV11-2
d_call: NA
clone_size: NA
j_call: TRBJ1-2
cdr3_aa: CASSSIPVRGDYGYTF
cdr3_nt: TGTGCCAGCAGCAGTATCCCGGTCCGAGGAGACTATGGCTACACCTTC

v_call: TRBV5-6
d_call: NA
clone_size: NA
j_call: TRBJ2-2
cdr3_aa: CASEYSNTGELFF
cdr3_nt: TGTGCCAGCGAATATTCGAACACCGGGGAGCTGTTTTTT

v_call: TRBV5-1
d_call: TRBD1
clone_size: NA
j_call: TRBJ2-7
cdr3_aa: CASSLAAAGGEQYF
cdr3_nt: TGCGCCAGCAGCTTGGCCGCGGCAGGGGGCGAGCAGTACTTC

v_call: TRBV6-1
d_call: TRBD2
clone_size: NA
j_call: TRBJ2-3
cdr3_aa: CASSATGLAGALGTDTQYF
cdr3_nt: TGTGCCAGCAGTGCCACGGGACTAGCGGGAGCTTTGGGCACAGATACGCAGTATTTT

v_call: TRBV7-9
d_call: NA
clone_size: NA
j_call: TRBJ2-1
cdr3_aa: CASSLGTTEQFF
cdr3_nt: TGTGCCAGCAGCTTAGGTACAACTGAGCAGTTCTTC

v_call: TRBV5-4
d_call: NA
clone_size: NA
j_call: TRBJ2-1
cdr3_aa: CASSLGPGGPYNEQFF
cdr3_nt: TGTGCCAGCAGCTTGGGGCCTGGGGGTCCGTACAATGAGCAGTTCTTC

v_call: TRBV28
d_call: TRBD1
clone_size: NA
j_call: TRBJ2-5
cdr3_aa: CASSILTGGDETQYF
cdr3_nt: TGTGCCAGCAGTATTCTGACAGGGGGGGACGAGACCCAGTACTTC

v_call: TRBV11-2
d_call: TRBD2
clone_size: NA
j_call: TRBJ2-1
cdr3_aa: CASSFLAGSYNEQFF
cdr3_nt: TGTGCCAGCAGCTTCCTAGCGGGATCCTACAATGAGCAGTTCTTC

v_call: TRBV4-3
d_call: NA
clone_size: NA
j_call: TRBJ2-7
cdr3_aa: CASSISFPGEQYF
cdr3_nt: TGCGCCAGCAGCATCTCGTTCCCAGGCGAGCAGTACTTC

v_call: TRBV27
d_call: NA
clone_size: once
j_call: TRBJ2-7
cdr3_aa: CASSLFYGYEQYF
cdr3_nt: TGTGCCAGCAGTTTATTCTATGGGTACGAGCAGTACTTC

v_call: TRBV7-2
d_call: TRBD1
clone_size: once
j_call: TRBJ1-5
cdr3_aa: CASSLAGQGTSQPQHF
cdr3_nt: TGTGCCAGCAGCCTCGCGGGACAGGGTACGAGTCAGCCCCAGCATTTT

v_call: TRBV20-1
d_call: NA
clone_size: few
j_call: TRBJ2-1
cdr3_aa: CSGKRVNEQFF
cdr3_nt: TGCAGTGGAAAGAGGGTCAATGAGCAGTTCTTC

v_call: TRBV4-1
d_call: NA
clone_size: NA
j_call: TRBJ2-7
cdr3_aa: CASSQEPSVVAYEQYF
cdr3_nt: TGCGCCAGCAGCCAAGAGCCCTCCGTCGTTGCCTACGAGCAGTACTTC

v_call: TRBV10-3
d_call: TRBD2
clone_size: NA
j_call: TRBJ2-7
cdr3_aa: CAISEPGAGGLYEQYF
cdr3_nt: TGTGCCATCAGTGAGCCTGGAGCGGGGGGCCTCTACGAGCAGTACTTC

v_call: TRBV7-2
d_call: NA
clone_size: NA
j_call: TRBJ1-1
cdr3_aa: CASSLVTENTEAFF
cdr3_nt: TGTGCCAGCAGCTTAGTTACAGAGAACACTGAAGCTTTCTTT

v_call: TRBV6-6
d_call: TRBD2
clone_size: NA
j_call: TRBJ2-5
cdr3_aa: CASSYTLAGGQETQYF
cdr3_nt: TGTGCCAGCAGTTATACCCTAGCGGGGGGGCAGGAGACCCAGTACTTC

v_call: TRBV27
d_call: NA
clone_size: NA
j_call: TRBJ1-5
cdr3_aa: CASSSGYNQPQHF
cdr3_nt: TGTGCCAGCAGTTCGGGTTACAATCAGCCCCAGCATTTT

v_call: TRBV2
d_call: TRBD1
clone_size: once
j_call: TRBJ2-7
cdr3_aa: CASNSDRGGEQYF
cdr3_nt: TGTGCCAGCAACTCGGACAGGGGAGGCGAGCAGTACTTC

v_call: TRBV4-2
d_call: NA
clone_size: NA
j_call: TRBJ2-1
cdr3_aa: CASSQGGINEQFF
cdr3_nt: TGTGCCAGCAGCCAAGGAGGGATCAATGAGCAGTTCTTC

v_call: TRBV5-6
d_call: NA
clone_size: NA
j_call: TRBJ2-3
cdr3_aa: CASSFSSDTQYF
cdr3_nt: TGTGCCAGCAGCTTTTCCTCAGATACGCAGTATTTT

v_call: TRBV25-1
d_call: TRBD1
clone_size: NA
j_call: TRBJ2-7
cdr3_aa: CASSAGQGPYEQYF
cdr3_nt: TGTGCCAGCAGTGCTGGACAGGGACCCTACGAGCAGTACTTC

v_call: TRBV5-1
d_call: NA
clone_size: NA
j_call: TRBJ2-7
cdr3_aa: CASSVYNSYEQYF
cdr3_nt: TGCGCCAGCAGCGTGTACAATTCCTACGAGCAGTACTTC

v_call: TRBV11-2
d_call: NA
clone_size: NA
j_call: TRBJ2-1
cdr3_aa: CASSFDNLNQLFF
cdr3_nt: TGTGCCAGCAGCTTCGACAACCTAAATCAGCTGTTCTTC

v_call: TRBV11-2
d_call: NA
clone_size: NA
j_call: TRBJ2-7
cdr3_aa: CASSLVGDSYYEQYF
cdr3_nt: TGTGCCAGCAGCTTAGTTGGGGACTCCTACTACGAGCAGTACTTC

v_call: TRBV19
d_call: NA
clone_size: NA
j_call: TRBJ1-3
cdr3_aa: CASCPYSGNTIYF
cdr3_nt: TGTGCCAGCTGCCCTTACTCTGGAAACACCATATATTTT

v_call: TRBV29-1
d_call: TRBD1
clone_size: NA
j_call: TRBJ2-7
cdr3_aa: CSVEDGTGWTYEQYF
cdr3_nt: TGCAGCGTTGAAGATGGGACAGGGTGGACCTACGAGCAGTACTTC

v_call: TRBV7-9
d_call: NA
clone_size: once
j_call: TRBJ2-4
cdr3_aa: CASSLENPKNIQYF
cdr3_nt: TGTGCCAGCAGCTTGGAGAATCCCAAAAACATTCAGTACTTC

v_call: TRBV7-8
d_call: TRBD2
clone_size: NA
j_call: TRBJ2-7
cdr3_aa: CASSLSGAGYEQYF
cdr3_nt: TGTGCCAGCAGCTTAAGCGGGGCAGGTTACGAGCAGTACTTC